Listed below are T cell receptor beta chains from one sample, sequenced in a study of identical twins. TCRdb used MiXCR to reprocess the 5' RACE reads, holding one entry per CDR3 protein. The sample lists about 700,000 distinct CDR3 sequences; around 8.6% were seen once. This same sample was also part of a study on yellow fever vaccine responses in identical twins.

The sequenced sample was PBMCs. Receptors were obtained from a woman aged 18-29 years in good health. The CDR3 runs from the conserved cysteine through the conserved F or W. A D gene is named only where the DNA matches it firmly. Part of the rows lack a size; the others show once, few, many or a class for expanded clones.

V	J	D	size	CDR3	DNA
TRBV6-2/TRBV6-3	TRBJ1-1	TRBD1	few	CASSQGGPQEAFF	TGTGCCAGCAGCCAGGGGGGACCGCAAGAAGCTTTCTTT
TRBV2	TRBJ2-7	NA	NA	CASRSGQGGGYEQYF	TGTGCCAGCAGATCCGGACAGGGAGGGGGTTACGAGCAGTACTTC
TRBV12-3/TRBV12-4	TRBJ2-5	TRBD2	NA	CASSSVRSGSINAETQYF	TGTGCCAGCAGTTCCGTGCGTAGCGGGAGCATTAATGCAGAGACCCAGTACTTC
TRBV4-2	TRBJ2-7	NA	few	CASSQDIGTDYREQYF	TGTGCCAGCAGCCAAGATATAGGGACCGACTACAGGGAGCAGTACTTC
TRBV7-9	TRBJ2-1	NA	few	CASSGPVYNEQFF	TGTGCCAGCAGCGGACCGGTTTACAATGAGCAGTTCTTC
TRBV19	TRBJ2-7	TRBD1	NA	CASSLSGTGPYEQYF	TGTGCCAGTAGTCTGTCCGGGACAGGTCCTTACGAGCAGTACTTC
TRBV6-5	TRBJ2-3	TRBD2	NA	CASSYSTSGVSTDTQYF	TGTGCCAGCAGTTACTCGACTAGCGGGGTTAGCACAGATACGCAGTATTTT
TRBV18	TRBJ2-5	NA	NA	CASSPTFQETQYF	TGTGCCAGCTCACCGACGTTCCAAGAGACCCAGTACTTC
TRBV9	TRBJ2-7	TRBD2	NA	CASSVGGLALYEQYF	TGTGCCAGCAGCGTTGGCGGACTAGCGCTCTACGAGCAGTACTTC
TRBV4-3	TRBJ1-1	NA	NA	CASSQDLHLDTEAFF	TGCGCCAGCAGCCAAGATCTCCACTTGGACACTGAAGCTTTCTTT
TRBV5-1	TRBJ2-7	NA	NA	CASSFLGLSSYEQYF	TGCGCCAGCAGCTTCTTGGGGCTCAGCTCCTACGAGCAGTACTTC
TRBV6-2/TRBV6-3	TRBJ2-7	NA	few	CASGRIASSYEQYF	TGTGCCAGCGGCAGGATAGCGAGCTCCTACGAGCAGTACTTC
TRBV10-3	TRBJ2-7	TRBD2	NA	CASAGASYEQYF	TGTGCATCAGCGGGAGCTTCCTACGAGCAGTACTTC
TRBV4-2	TRBJ2-6	NA	NA	CASSQERGSSGANVLTF	TGTGCCAGCAGCCAAGAGAGGGGCAGCTCTGGGGCCAACGTCCTGACTTTC
TRBV2	TRBJ2-3	TRBD1	NA	CASSRDRHTDTQYF	TGTGCCAGCAGCCGGGACAGGCACACAGATACGCAGTATTTT
TRBV10-3	TRBJ2-3	TRBD2	NA	CAISDSSGLTDTQYF	TGTGCCATCAGTGATTCTAGCGGCCTCACAGATACGCAGTATTTT
TRBV2	TRBJ2-7	NA	many	CASSAYEQYF	TGTGCCAGCAGTGCCTACGAGCAGTACTTC
TRBV5-1	TRBJ2-3	TRBD1	few	CASSSTGYPTDTQYF	TGCGCCAGCAGCTCGACAGGGTATCCCACAGATACGCAGTATTTT
TRBV7-8	TRBJ2-1	TRBD2	many	CASSLGAGGLNEQFF	TGTGCCAGCAGCTTAGGGGCGGGAGGGCTTAATGAGCAGTTCTTC
TRBV11-2	TRBJ2-7	NA	NA	CASSLLVGGSSNEQYF	TGTGCCAGCAGCTTACTTGTAGGGGGGTCCTCTAACGAGCAGTACTTC
TRBV20-1	TRBJ2-1	TRBD1	NA	CSAYDGQGRNEQFF	TGCAGTGCTTACGACGGACAGGGCCGGAATGAGCAGTTCTTC
TRBV12-3/TRBV12-4	TRBJ1-1	NA	few	CASRIAGAGTEAFF	TGTGCCAGCAGGATTGCAGGGGCAGGGACTGAAGCTTTCTTT